The 8 T cell receptor beta chains below were found in one sample sequenced in a study of follicular helper T cells after annual influenza vaccination. Generated by immunoSEQ multiplex PCR, the TCRdb table keeps only in-frame clones and is missing some. The sample records about 10,000 clones, about four fifths being singletons. Described time point: 2014-2015 season, 7 days after vaccination. This specimen consisted of CXCR5- memory CD4+ T cells sorted from blood, obtained 7 days after influenza vaccination. The receptors were gathered from an adult who received the influenza vaccine.

V and J are TRBV28 and TRBJ2-1; D is uncertain. CDR3 length equals 15 residues. From germline, CDR1 is MDHEN and CDR2 SYDVKM. Trimming took off 6 bases at V and 8 bases at J, with 20 bases between the two ends. The CDR3 spells CASSQRYRPSDEQFF. The CDR3 DNA follows: TGTGCCAGCAGCCAACGTTACCGCCCCTCGGATGAGCAGTTCTTC.

This rearrangement joins TRBV30 to TRBJ2-1; possibly TRBD2 for D (5 bases). The V gene lost 0 bases and the J gene lost 2 bases, with 11 bases spanning the gap. The V gene's germline CDR1 is GTSNPN and CDR2 SVGIG (reference sequence). CDR3 length: 15 residues. DNA of the CDR3: TGTGCCTGGAGTGTTTGGGAGATCCCCTACAATGAGCAGTTCTTC. Protein sequence: CAWSVWEIPYNEQFF.

The J gene is TRBJ2-1, the V gene TRBV27; 9 positions agree with TRBD1. The trim removed 5 bases at V and 5 bases at J, leaving 16 bases unmatched. Germline CDR1 reads MNHEY; CDR2 reads SMNVEV (reference sequence). The CDR3 totals 18 residues. CDR3 sequence reads: CASSPHNRDRAYDNEQFF. CDR3 coding DNA: TGTGCCAGCAGTCCGCATAACCGGGACAGGGCCTACGACAATGAGCAGTTCTTC.

This chain connects TRBV7-2 to TRBJ1-5; D is uncertain. CDR3 length: 13 residues. Trimming removed 2 bases at V and 7 bases at J, with 9 bases between. Per the germline V gene, CDR1 is SGHTA and CDR2 is FQGNSA. CDR3 nucleotide sequence: TGTGCCAGCAGCTTACATATTGGCCAGCCCCAGCATTTT. It encodes CASSLHIGQPQHF. The entire variable domain, with the rest obtained from reference TRBV7-2 and TRBJ1-5, is as follows: GAGVSQSPSNKVTEKGKDVELRCDPISGHTALYWYRQSLGQGLEFLIYFQGNSAPDKSGLPSDRFSAERTGGSVSTLTIQRTQQEDSAVYLCASSLHIGQPQHFGDGTRLSIL.

The chain couples TRBV9 to TRBJ2-7; D gene ambiguous. Trimming removed 0 bases from V and 1 base from J, with 5 bases in between. This CDR3 has 13 residues. CDR1 and CDR2 from the germline V gene are SGDLS and YYNGEE. The CDR3 loop reads CASSVGASYEQYF. The DNA of the CDR3 is TGTGCCAGCAGCGTAGGCGCGTCCTACGAGCAGTACTTC.

The chain carries TRBV5-1 and TRBJ1-1, with D possibly being TRBD1 (5 bases). Germline loops: CDR1 SGHRS, CDR2 YFSETQ. This CDR3 is built from 13 residues. The V gene lost 5 bases and the J gene lost 1 base, with 9 bases spanning the gap. This chain's CDR3 is CASREGENTEAFF. Written as DNA, the CDR3 is TGCGCCAGCAGGGAAGGGGAGAACACTGAAGCTTTCTTT.

The chain joins TRBV6-1 to TRBJ2-1; D gene unclear. Trimming shortened V by 5 bases and J by 8 bases, and 16 bases separated the two germline ends. CDR3 size: 14 residues. Germline V CDR1 and CDR2: MNHNS, SASEGT. The CDR3 DNA follows: TGTGCCAGCAGTCCCGGTTCCCCGGGCGATGAGCAGTTCTTC. Amino acid sequence: CASSPGSPGDEQFF.

A few counts support this clone. The V call is TRBV18, the J call TRBJ1-1; maybe TRBD1 (5 bases). V was shortened by 0 bases and J by 5 bases, with 10 bases between the two germline ends. The CDR3 totals 14 residues. The germline V gene has CDR1 KGHSH and CDR2 LQKENI. The CDR3 DNA reads as TGTGCCAGCTCACCACCGGGACTTCTGACTGAAGCTTTCTTT. Protein: CASSPPGLLTEAFF.